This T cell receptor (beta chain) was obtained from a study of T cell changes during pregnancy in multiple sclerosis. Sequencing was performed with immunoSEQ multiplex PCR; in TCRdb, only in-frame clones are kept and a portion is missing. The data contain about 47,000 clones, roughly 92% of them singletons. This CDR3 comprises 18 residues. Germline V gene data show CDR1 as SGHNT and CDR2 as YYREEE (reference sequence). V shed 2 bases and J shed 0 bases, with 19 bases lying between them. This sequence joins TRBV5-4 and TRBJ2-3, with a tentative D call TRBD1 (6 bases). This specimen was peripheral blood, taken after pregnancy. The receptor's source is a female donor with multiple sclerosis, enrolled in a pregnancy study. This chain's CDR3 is CASSFGGLRTSSTDTQYF. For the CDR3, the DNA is TGTGCCAGCAGCTTTGGGGGCCTGAGGACATCTAGCACAGATACGCAGTATTTT.